These T cell receptor beta chains were read from a single sample in a study of cytomegalovirus exposure and HLA in healthy donors. Assay: immunoSEQ multiplex PCR; the TCRdb copy retains only in-frame clones and omits some. Of 97,000 or so clones listed, about 81% were seen once; the top ten hold about 1.5%. Sequenced sample: PBMCs. The receptors here all came from a man aged 40-55 years in good health and CMV-seronegative. Both conserved end residues are part of each CDR3. The D gene is left open where the match is weak. Only part of the rows carry a size: once, few, many, or a class if the clone is expanded.

j_call v_call clone_size d_call cdr3_aa cdr3_nt
TRBJ1-2 TRBV10-3 once NA CAIHTGLNGYTF TGTGCCATCCACACAGGGTTGAATGGCTACACCTTC
TRBJ1-2 TRBV6-1 NA NA CASSEDKSQGWGYTF TGTGCCAGCAGTGAAGATAAGTCCCAGGGTTGGGGCTACACCTTC
TRBJ1-2 TRBV19 few NA CASSIFGRNNYGYTF TGTGCCAGTAGTATATTTGGGCGAAACAACTATGGCTACACCTTC
TRBJ1-4 TRBV7-2 NA NA CASSPVGGVGEKLFF TGTGCCAGCAGCCCCGTGGGGGGGGTAGGTGAAAAACTGTTTTTT
TRBJ1-2 TRBV7-9 NA NA CASSFDRFSSYTF TGTGCCAGCAGCTTCGACAGGTTCAGCAGCTACACCTTC
TRBJ1-3 TRBV28 NA NA CASSLLLGGRGGNTIYF TGTGCCAGCAGTTTATTACTGGGGGGGCGAGGTGGAAACACCATATATTTT
TRBJ2-6 TRBV30 NA NA CAWGRSSGANVLTF TGTGCCTGGGGCAGATCTTCTGGGGCCAACGTCCTAACTTTC
TRBJ2-5 TRBV7-3 NA TRBD2 CASSLIAGGSIETQYF TGTGCCAGCAGCTTAATAGCGGGGGGAAGTATAGAGACCCAGTACTTC
TRBJ2-7 TRBV29-1 NA NA CSVEVLNSFSYEQYF TGCAGCGTTGAAGTGCTTAACAGTTTTTCCTACGAGCAGTACTTC
TRBJ2-4 TRBV18 NA NA CASSQTTTLIAKNIQYF TGTGCCAGCTCGCAAACCACGACTCTGATCGCCAAAAACATTCAGTACTTC
TRBJ1-5 TRBV2 NA NA CASSEGTVSNQPQHF TGTGCCAGCAGTGAAGGGACAGTCAGCAATCAGCCCCAGCATTTT
TRBJ2-3 TRBV5-1 NA NA CASSRGGNTDTQYF TGCGCCAGCAGCCGGGGCGGGAACACAGATACGCAGTATTTT
TRBJ2-7 TRBV7-6 NA TRBD1 CASSPRDRPGEQYF TGTGCCAGCAGCCCCCGGGACAGGCCGGGCGAGCAGTACTTC
TRBJ2-5 TRBV7-3 NA NA CASSLSGGFGETQYF TGTGCCAGCAGCTTAAGTGGGGGGTTTGGGGAGACCCAGTACTTC
TRBJ1-5 TRBV5-5 NA NA CASSLAPEGAQHF TGTGCCAGCAGCTTGGCCCCGGAAGGAGCCCAGCATTTT
TRBJ2-2 TRBV6-5 NA NA CASSYYSGDGELFF TGTGCCAGCAGTTATTATTCGGGGGACGGGGAGCTGTTTTTT
TRBJ1-1 TRBV6-5 few NA CASSYDVGANTEAFF TGTGCCAGCAGTTATGATGTAGGAGCCAACACTGAAGCTTTCTTT
TRBJ2-1 TRBV5-1 NA NA CASSPQGRYGSNEQFF TGCGCCAGCAGCCCACAGGGGAGGTATGGGTCCAATGAGCAGTTCTTC
TRBJ2-5 TRBV10-3 NA NA CATKKGGAQETQYF TGTGCCACCAAAAAGGGGGGGGCCCAAGAGACCCAGTACTTC
TRBJ2-3 TRBV5-1 once TRBD2 CASSLPGGGVTDTQYF TGCGCCAGCAGCTTGCCCGGCGGGGGGGTCACAGATACGCAGTATTTT
TRBJ1-6 TRBV27 NA NA CASSFRGNSPLHF TGTGCCAGCAGTTTCAGGGGTAATTCACCCCTCCACTTT
TRBJ2-1 TRBV7-2 NA TRBD2 CASSFRTSSKNNEQFF TGTGCCAGCAGCTTTAGGACTAGCTCGAAAAACAATGAGCAGTTCTTC
TRBJ2-7 TRBV5-6 NA TRBD1 CASSNTTGGVSYEQYF TGTGCCAGCAGCAATACAACAGGGGGCGTGTCCTACGAGCAGTACTTC
TRBJ2-7 TRBV4-3 NA TRBD1 CASSRGQGRYEQYF TGCGCCAGCAGCCGCGGACAGGGACGGTACGAGCAGTACTTC
TRBJ2-7 TRBV18 NA NA CASSPAGHEQYF TGTGCCAGCTCACCCGCGGGACACGAGCAGTACTTC
TRBJ1-3 TRBV9 NA TRBD1 CASSRDSSFYSGNTIYF TGTGCCAGCAGCCGGGACAGCTCCTTCTACTCTGGAAACACCATATATTTT
TRBJ1-2 TRBV11-2 NA TRBD1 CASSFDRESGYTF TGTGCCAGCAGCTTTGACAGGGAAAGTGGCTACACCTTC
TRBJ1-5 TRBV6-6 few NA CASKREAQPQHF TGTGCCAGCAAAAGAGAGGCTCAGCCCCAGCATTTT
TRBJ2-2 TRBV2 once TRBD2 CASRTSGGPSNTGELFF TGTGCCAGCAGAACTAGCGGGGGCCCAAGCAACACCGGGGAGCTGTTTTTT
TRBJ1-6 TRBV5-6 NA NA CASSSGGLGNSPLHF TGTGCCAGCAGCTCCGGAGGGCTTGGGAATTCACCCCTCCACTTT
TRBJ1-5 TRBV15 few TRBD1 CATSNVGGTGVFDQPQHF TGTGCCACCAGCAATGTAGGCGGGACAGGGGTTTTTGATCAGCCCCAGCATTTT
TRBJ1-6 TRBV6-4 NA NA CASSDSGGSSPLHF TGTGCCAGCAGTGACTCAGGGGGATCTTCACCCCTCCACTTT
TRBJ1-1 TRBV6-5 NA TRBD1 CASSYRGQGTEAFF TGTGCCAGCAGTTACAGGGGACAGGGCACTGAAGCTTTCTTT
TRBJ2-2 TRBV19 NA NA CASSATGSGELFF TGTGCCAGTAGTGCCACAGGGTCCGGGGAGCTGTTTTTT
TRBJ1-6 TRBV4-3 NA NA CASSPGNSPLHF TGCGCCAGCAGCCCGGGAAATTCACCCCTCCACTTT
TRBJ1-2 TRBV27 NA TRBD1 CASSFGTGYGYTF TGTGCCAGCAGTTTTGGGACAGGGTATGGCTACACCTTC
TRBJ2-3 TRBV10-3 NA TRBD1 CAIRSEDRGRGRTDTQYF TGTGCCATCAGGTCTGAGGACAGGGGGCGAGGGAGAACAGATACGCAGTATTTT
TRBJ2-1 TRBV4-2 NA TRBD2 CASSQDWGGNEQFF TGTGCCAGCAGCCAAGATTGGGGAGGGAATGAGCAGTTCTTC
TRBJ1-6 TRBV18 NA TRBD1 CASSPPQGNNSPLHF TGTGCCAGCTCACCACCACAGGGGAATAATTCACCCCTCCACTTT
TRBJ1-2 TRBV6-1 NA TRBD1 CASSERQGVDGYTF TGTGCCAGCAGTGAACGACAGGGAGTGGATGGCTACACCTTC
TRBJ2-7 TRBV7-9 NA TRBD1 CASSFGDSYEQYF TGTGCCAGCAGCTTCGGGGACAGCTACGAGCAGTACTTC
TRBJ1-2 TRBV2 NA TRBD1 CASSEGQGAGYTF TGTGCCAGCAGTGAAGGACAGGGGGCTGGCTACACCTTC
TRBJ2-2 TRBV23-1 NA TRBD2 CASTHGRGINTGELFF TGCGCCAGCACCCACGGGCGGGGGATTAACACCGGGGAGCTGTTTTTT
TRBJ1-3 TRBV5-1 NA NA CASATGTSGNTIYF TGCGCCAGTGCAACAGGAACCTCTGGAAACACCATATATTTT
TRBJ2-7 TRBV10-3 once NA CAIGTNPYEQYF TGTGCCATTGGGACAAACCCCTACGAGCAGTACTTC
TRBJ1-1 TRBV28 NA NA CASSLTPTEAFF TGTGCCAGCAGTTTGACACCTACTGAAGCTTTCTTT
TRBJ2-2 TRBV15 once NA CATSTGDSTGELFF TGTGCCACCAGTACCGGGGATTCGACCGGGGAGCTGTTTTTT